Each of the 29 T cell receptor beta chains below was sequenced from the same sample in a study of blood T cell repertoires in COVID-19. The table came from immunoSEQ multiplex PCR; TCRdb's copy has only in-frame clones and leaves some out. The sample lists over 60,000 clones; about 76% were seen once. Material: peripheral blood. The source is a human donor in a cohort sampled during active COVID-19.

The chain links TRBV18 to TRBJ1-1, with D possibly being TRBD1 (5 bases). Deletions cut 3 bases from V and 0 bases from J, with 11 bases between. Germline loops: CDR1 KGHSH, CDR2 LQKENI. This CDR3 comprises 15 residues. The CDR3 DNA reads TGTGCCAGCTCACCGCAGGGAAACTTGAACACTGAAGCTTTCTTT. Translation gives CASSPQGNLNTEAFF.

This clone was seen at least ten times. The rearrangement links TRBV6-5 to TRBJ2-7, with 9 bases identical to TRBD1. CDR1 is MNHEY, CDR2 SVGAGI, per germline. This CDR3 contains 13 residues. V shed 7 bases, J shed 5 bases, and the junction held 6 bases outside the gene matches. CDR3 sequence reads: CASTGTGLNEQYF. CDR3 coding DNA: TGTGCCAGCACTGGGACAGGGTTGAACGAGCAGTACTTC.

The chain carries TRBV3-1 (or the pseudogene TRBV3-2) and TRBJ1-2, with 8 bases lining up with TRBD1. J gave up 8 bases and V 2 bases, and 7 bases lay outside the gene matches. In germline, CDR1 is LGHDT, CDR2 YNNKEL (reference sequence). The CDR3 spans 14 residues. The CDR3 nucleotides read TGTGCCAGCAGCCAACCCCGGACAGGGAGGGGCTACACCTTC. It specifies CASSQPRTGRGYTF.

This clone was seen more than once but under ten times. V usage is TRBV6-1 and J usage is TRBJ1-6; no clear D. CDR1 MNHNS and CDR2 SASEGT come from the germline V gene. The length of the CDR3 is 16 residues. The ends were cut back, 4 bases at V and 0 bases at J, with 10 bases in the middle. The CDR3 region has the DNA TGTGCCAGCAGTGGCCCCGCGAGCTCCTATAATTCACCCCTCCACTTT. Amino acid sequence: CASSGPASSYNSPLHF.

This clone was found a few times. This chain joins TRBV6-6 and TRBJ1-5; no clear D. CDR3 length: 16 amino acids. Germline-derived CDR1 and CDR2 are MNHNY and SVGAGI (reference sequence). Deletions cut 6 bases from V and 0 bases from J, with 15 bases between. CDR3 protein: CASSSPRGHSNQPQHF. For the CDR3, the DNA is TGTGCCAGCAGCTCCCCTCGTGGCCATAGCAATCAGCCCCAGCATTTT.

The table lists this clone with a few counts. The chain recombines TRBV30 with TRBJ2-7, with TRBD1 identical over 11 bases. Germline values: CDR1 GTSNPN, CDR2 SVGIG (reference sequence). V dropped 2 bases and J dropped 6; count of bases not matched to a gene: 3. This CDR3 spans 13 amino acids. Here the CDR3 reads CAWSLGTGGEQYF. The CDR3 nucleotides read TGTGCCTGGAGTCTCGGGACAGGGGGCGAGCAGTACTTC.

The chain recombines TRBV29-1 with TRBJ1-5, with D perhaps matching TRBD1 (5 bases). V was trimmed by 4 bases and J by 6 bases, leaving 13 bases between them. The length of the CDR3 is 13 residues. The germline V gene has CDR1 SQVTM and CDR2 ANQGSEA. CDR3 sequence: CSVARGSSQPQHF. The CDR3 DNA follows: TGCAGCGTTGCACGGGGGAGTAGTCAGCCCCAGCATTTT.

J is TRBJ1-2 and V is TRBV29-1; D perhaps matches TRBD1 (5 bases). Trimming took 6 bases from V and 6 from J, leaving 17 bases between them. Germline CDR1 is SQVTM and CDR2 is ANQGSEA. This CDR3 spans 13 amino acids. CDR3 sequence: CSVAGTQGNGYTF. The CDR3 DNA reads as TGCAGCGTCGCCGGGACTCAAGGGAATGGCTACACCTTC.

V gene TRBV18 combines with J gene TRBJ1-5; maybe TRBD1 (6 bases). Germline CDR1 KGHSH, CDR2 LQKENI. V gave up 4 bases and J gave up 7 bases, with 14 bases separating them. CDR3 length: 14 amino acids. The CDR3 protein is CASSLDRQGQPQHF. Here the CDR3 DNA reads TGTGCCAGCTCACTCGACAGGCAGGGGCAGCCCCAGCATTTT.

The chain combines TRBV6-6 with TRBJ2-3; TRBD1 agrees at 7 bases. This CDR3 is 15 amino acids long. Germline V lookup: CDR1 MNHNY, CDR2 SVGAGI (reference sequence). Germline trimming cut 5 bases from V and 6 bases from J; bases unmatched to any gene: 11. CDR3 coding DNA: TGTGCCAGCAGTGGGCGTACGCCCAGGGGGGATACGCAGTATTTT. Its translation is CASSGRTPRGDTQYF.

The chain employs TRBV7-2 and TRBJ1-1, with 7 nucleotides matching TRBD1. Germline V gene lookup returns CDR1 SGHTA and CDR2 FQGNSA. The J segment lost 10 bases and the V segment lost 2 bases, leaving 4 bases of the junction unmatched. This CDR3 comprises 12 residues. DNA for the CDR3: TGTGCCAGCAGCTTACGACAGGGAGCAGCTTTCTTT. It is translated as CASSLRQGAAFF. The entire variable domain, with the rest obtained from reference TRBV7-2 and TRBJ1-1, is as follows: GAGVSQSPSNKVTEKGKDVELRCDPISGHTALYWYRQSLGQGLEFLIYFQGNSAPDKSGLPSDRFSAERTGGSVSTLTIQRTQQEDSAVYLCASSLRQGAAFFGQGTRLTVV.

The CDR3 is CASSQSRDRGRLPYF. The CDR3 nucleotides are TGTGCCAGCAGCCAATCCCGGGACAGGGGGCGTTTACCGTACTTC. The chain has TRBV5-4 and TRBJ2-7; the match to TRBD1 covers 12 bases. The CDR3 contains 15 residues. Trimming cost V 4 bases and J 12 bases; bases outside gene matches: 14. Germline CDR1 and CDR2: SGHNT and YYREEE (reference sequence).

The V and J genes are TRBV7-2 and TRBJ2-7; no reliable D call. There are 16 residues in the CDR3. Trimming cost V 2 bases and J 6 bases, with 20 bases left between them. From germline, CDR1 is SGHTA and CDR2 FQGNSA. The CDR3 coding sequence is TGTGCCAGCAGCTTATATGCCGGAGTCCTCTTCGGCGAGCAGTACTTC. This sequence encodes CASSLYAGVLFGEQYF.

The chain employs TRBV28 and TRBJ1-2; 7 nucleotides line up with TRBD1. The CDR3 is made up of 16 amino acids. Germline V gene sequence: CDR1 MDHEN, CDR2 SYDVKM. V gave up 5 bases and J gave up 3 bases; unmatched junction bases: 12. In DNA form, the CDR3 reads TGTGCCAGCAGTGCAAACAGGGGCAGTGGAGACTATGGCTACACCTTC. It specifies CASSANRGSGDYGYTF.

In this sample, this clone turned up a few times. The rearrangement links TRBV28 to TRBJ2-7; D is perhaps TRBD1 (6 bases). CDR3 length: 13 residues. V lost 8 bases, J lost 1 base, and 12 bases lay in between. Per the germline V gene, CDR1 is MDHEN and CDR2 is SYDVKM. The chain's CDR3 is CASGKGGSYEQYF. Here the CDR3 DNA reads TGTGCCAGCGGGAAAGGGGGTTCCTACGAGCAGTACTTC. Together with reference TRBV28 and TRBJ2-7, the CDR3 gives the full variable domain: DVKVTQSSRYLVKRTGEKVFLECVQDMDHENMFWYRQDPGLGLRLIYFSYDVKMKEKGDIPEGYSVSREKKERFSLILESASTNQTSMYLCASGKGGSYEQYFGPGTRLTVT.

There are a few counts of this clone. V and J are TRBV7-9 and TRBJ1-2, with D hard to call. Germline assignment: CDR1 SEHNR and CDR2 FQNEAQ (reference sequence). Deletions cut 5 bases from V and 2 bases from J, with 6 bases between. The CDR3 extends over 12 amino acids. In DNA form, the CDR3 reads TGTGCCAGCAGCCAAAGCAACTATGGCTACACCTTC. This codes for CASSQSNYGYTF. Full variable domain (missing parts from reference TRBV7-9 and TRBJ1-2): DTGVSQNPRHKITKRGQNVTFRCDPISEHNRLYWYRQTLGQGPEFLTYFQNEAQLEKSRLLSDRFSAERPKGSFSTLEIQRTEQGDSAMYLCASSQSNYGYTFGSGTRLTVV.

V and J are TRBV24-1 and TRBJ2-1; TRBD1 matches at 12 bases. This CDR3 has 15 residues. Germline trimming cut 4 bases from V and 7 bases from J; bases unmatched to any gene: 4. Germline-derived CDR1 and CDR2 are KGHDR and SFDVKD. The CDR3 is CATSDPGQGANEQFF. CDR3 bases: TGTGCCACCAGTGACCCGGGACAGGGGGCGAATGAGCAGTTCTTC.

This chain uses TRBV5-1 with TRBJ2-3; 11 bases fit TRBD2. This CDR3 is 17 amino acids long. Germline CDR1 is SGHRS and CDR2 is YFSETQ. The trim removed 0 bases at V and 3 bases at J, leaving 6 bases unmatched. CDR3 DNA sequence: TGCGCCAGCAGCTTGGCAAGTACTAGCGGGAGTACAGATACGCAGTATTTT. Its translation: CASSLASTSGSTDTQYF.

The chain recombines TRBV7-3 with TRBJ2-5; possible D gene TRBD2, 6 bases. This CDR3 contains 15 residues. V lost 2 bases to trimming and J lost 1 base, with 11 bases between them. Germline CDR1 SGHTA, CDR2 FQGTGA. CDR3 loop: CASSLGGGVQETQYF. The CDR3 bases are TGTGCCAGCAGCTTAGGAGGCGGGGTCCAAGAGACCCAGTACTTC. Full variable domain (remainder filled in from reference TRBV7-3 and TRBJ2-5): GAGVSQTPSNKVTEKGKYVELRCDPISGHTALYWYRQSLGQGPEFLIYFQGTGAADDSGLPNDRFFAVRPEGSVSTLKIQRTERGDSAVYLCASSLGGGVQETQYFGPGTRLLVL.

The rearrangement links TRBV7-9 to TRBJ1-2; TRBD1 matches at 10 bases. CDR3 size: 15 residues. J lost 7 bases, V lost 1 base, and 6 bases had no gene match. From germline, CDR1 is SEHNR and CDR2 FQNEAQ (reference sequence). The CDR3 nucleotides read TGTGCCAGCAGCTTAGAGAGGACAGGGGGTTTTGGCTACACCTTC. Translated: CASSLERTGGFGYTF.

CDR3 DNA: TGTGCCAGCAGTACTGGGGACAGGGCCTGGCATGGCTACACCTTC. It codes for CASSTGDRAWHGYTF. The V and J genes are TRBV6-2 or TRBV6-3 and TRBJ1-2, with 9 nucleotides matching TRBD1. This CDR3 is built from 15 residues. V was clipped by 5 bases and J by 6 bases; unmatched bases: 10. The V gene's germline CDR1 is MNHEY and CDR2 SVGEGT.

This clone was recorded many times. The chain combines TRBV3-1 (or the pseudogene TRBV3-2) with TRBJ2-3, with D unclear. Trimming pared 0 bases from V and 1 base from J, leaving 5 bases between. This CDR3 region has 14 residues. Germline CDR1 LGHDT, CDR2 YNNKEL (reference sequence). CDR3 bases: TGTGCCAGCAGCCAAGATGCGGGCACAGATACGCAGTATTTT. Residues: CASSQDAGTDTQYF.

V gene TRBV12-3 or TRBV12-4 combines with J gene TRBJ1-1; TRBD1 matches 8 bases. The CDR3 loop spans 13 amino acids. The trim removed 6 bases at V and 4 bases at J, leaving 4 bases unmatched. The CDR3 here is CASSQGAITEAFF. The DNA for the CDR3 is TGTGCCAGCAGCCAGGGGGCTATCACTGAAGCTTTCTTT.

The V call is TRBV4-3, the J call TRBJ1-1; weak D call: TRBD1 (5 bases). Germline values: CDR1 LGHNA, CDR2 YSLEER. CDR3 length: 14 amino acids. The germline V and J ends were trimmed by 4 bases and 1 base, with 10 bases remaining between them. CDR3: CASSLATENTEAFF. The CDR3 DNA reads TGCGCCAGCAGCCTCGCGACAGAGAACACTGAAGCTTTCTTT.

CDR3: CASSQATGPYEQYF. The CDR3 bases are TGCGCCAGCAGCCAAGCCACAGGGCCGTACGAGCAGTACTTC. This sequence joins TRBV4-3 and TRBJ2-7; perhaps TRBD1 as D (6 bases). Germline V gene lookup returns CDR1 LGHNA and CDR2 YSLEER. The V end was cut by 1 base, the J end by 4 bases, with 11 bases between. The CDR3 extends over 14 amino acids.

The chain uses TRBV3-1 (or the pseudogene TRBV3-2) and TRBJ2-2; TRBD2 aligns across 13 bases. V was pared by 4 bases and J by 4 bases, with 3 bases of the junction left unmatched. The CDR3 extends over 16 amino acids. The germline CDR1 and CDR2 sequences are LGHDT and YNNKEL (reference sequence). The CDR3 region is CASSPGLAGVTGELFF. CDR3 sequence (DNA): TGTGCCAGCAGCCCCGGACTAGCGGGAGTCACCGGGGAGCTGTTTTTT.

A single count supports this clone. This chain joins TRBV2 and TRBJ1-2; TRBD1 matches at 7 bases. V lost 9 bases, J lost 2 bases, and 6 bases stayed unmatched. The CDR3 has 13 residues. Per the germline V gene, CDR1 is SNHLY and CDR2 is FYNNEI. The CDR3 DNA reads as TGTGCCAGGCATGAGACAGGGAACTATGGCTACACCTTC. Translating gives CARHETGNYGYTF.

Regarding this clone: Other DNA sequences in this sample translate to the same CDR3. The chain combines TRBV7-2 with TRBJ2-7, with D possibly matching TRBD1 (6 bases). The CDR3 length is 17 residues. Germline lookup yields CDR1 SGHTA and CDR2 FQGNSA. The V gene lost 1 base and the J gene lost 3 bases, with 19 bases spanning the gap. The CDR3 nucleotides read TGTGCCAGCAGCTTAGTAGGTGGGCGGACAGTTTTCTACGAGCAGTACTTC. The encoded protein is CASSLVGGRTVFYEQYF. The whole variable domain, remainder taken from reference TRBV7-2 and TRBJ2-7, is GAGVSQSPSNKVTEKGKDVELRCDPISGHTALYWYRQSLGQGLEFLIYFQGNSAPDKSGLPSDRFSAERTGGSVSTLTIQRTQQEDSAVYLCASSLVGGRTVFYEQYFGPGTRLTVT.

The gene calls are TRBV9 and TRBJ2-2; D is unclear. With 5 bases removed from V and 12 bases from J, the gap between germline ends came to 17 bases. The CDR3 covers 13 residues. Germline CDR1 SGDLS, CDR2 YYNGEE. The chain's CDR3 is CASSSAPSMQLFF. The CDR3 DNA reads TGTGCCAGCAGTTCCGCTCCTAGTATGCAGCTGTTTTTT.